This is a list of T cell receptor beta chains from one sample in a study of blood T cell repertoires in COVID-19. Assay used: immunoSEQ multiplex PCR; TCRdb lists only in-frame clones, some missing. The table lists under 350,000 clones, about 89% of them singletons. Input material: peripheral blood. These receptors were collected from a man in his forties or fifties with acute or convalescent COVID-19. Both conserved end residues are part of each CDR3. A D gene is named only where the DNA matches it firmly. Size is omitted from some rows. Given values are once, few, many or a class for expanded clones.

D	V	size	J	DNA	CDR3
.	TRBV10-1	.	TRBJ2-7	TGCGCCAGCAGTGAATCAGGGACCTACGAGCAGTACTTC	CASSESGTYEQYF
.	TRBV2	once	TRBJ2-3	TGTGCCTCGGTCCCTCTCACAGATACGCAGTATTTT	CASVPLTDTQYF
.	TRBV6-5	.	TRBJ1-6	TGTGCCAGCACCTACAGACAGCAATCACCCCTCCACTTT	CASTYRQQSPLHF
.	TRBV5-1	.	TRBJ1-1	TGCGCCAGCAGCTCCTACAGGACCGCCCAGGGCCCTGAAGCTTTCTTT	CASSSYRTAQGPEAFF
.	TRBV5-1	once	TRBJ1-2	TGCGCCAGCAGCTTGGGGCCCCAGAAGCAGGAGGCTAACTATGGCTACACCTTC	CASSLGPQKQEANYGYTF
.	TRBV18	.	TRBJ2-4	TGTGCCAGCTCACCACGGACGGAGGTTAAAAACATTCAGTACTTC	CASSPRTEVKNIQYF
.	TRBV5-4	.	TRBJ1-2	TGTGCCAGCAGCCACCCCCAGGGCCCCTATGGCTACACCTTC	CASSHPQGPYGYTF
.	TRBV2	few	TRBJ2-7	TGTGCCAGCAGCCCGAGTTCGGTTTCCGGCGAGCAGTACTTC	CASSPSSVSGEQYF
TRBD2	TRBV19	.	TRBJ2-3	TGTGCCAGTAGTATGGGGGGGGGAGTGGCAGATACGCAGTATTTT	CASSMGGGVADTQYF
TRBD1	TRBV5-1	.	TRBJ1-6	TGCGCCAGCAGCTCAAACCTACAGGGGGCCTATGATAATTCACCCCTCCACTTT	CASSSNLQGAYDNSPLHF
.	TRBV6-5	.	TRBJ1-4	TGTGCCAGCAGTTACAGGAGGACAGCAACTAATGAAAAACTGTTTTTT	CASSYRRTATNEKLFF
.	TRBV11-3	.	TRBJ1-1	TGTGCCAGCAGCTTGTTCCAGAACACTGAAGCTTTCTTT	CASSLFQNTEAFF
.	TRBV25-1	.	TRBJ1-1	TGTGCCAGCAGTGAGCCAGGACAGAGGAAAGCTTTCTTT	CASSEPGQRKAFF
.	TRBV6-5	.	TRBJ1-1	TGTGCCAGCAGTCTTCAGGGCCCCTCTACGGCTTTCTTT	CASSLQGPSTAFF
.	TRBV30	.	TRBJ1-2	TGTGCCTGGAGCCCCTCCCGGACATACGGGCTTTCTTCAGGGGATGGCTACACCTTC	CAWSPSRTYGLSSGDGYTF
TRBD2	TRBV5-1	.	TRBJ2-7	TGCGCCAGCAGCTTGGATCTGCGGGGGGCCTTCTCCTACGAGCAGTACTTC	CASSLDLRGAFSYEQYF
TRBD1	TRBV11-2	.	TRBJ2-7	TGTGCCAGCAGCTCGGACAGGGAATACGAGCAGTACTTC	CASSSDREYEQYF
.	TRBV2	.	TRBJ2-3	TGTGCCAGCAGTGACGTTCAGGGCGTCGGCACAGATACGCAGTATTTT	CASSDVQGVGTDTQYF
.	TRBV14	.	TRBJ2-5	TGTGCCAGCAGCCAAGATTTGAGGTGGCAAGAGACCCAGTACTTC	CASSQDLRWQETQYF
.	TRBV7-3	.	TRBJ1-2	TGTGCCAGCAGCTTACAGGGCGGTAACTATGGCTACACCTTC	CASSLQGGNYGYTF
TRBD1	TRBV9	.	TRBJ1-2	TGTGCCAGCAGCTGGGGACAGGGAAATGGCTACACCTTC	CASSWGQGNGYTF
TRBD2	TRBV5-4	once	TRBJ2-1	TGTGCCAGCAGCTCCCAGACTAGCGGGGGGGCCCAGTTCTTC	CASSSQTSGGAQFF
TRBD1	TRBV2	.	TRBJ2-5	TGTGCCAGCACTCACCCGACAGGGCCTCAAGAGACCCAGTACTTC	CASTHPTGPQETQYF
TRBD2	TRBV3-1/TRBV3-2	.	TRBJ2-3	TGTGCCAGCAGCGAAAGCGGGGGCAGAGGGGATACGCAGTATTTT	CASSESGGRGDTQYF
.	TRBV4-1	.	TRBJ1-3	TGCGCCAGCAGCCAAGACCTAGTAGGAAACACCATATATTTT	CASSQDLVGNTIYF
TRBD1	TRBV7-6	.	TRBJ2-7	TGTGCCAGCAGCTTAAAGAGGGGGCGCTTATACGAGCAGTACTTC	CASSLKRGRLYEQYF
.	TRBV7-2	.	TRBJ1-3	TGTGCCAGCAGGACTCCTGGACAGTCTGGAAACACCATATATTTT	CASRTPGQSGNTIYF
.	TRBV29-1	once	TRBJ2-1	TGCAGTGTTGGCCGGGTCCCACACAATGAGCAGTTCTTC	CSVGRVPHNEQFF
.	TRBV11-2	.	TRBJ1-1	TGTGCCAGCAGCGCGAGACAGACTGAAGCTTTCTTT	CASSARQTEAFF
TRBD2	TRBV9	.	TRBJ2-3	TGTGCCAGCAGCGCGACTAGCGGGGGGGGTGCTACGCAGTATTTT	CASSATSGGGATQYF
TRBD1	TRBV29-1	.	TRBJ2-3	TGCAGCGTTGGGGACAGGTTGGGGCACGGTACGCAGTATTTT	CSVGDRLGHGTQYF
.	TRBV5-4	.	TRBJ2-1	TGTGCCAGCAGAACGGGGAACGATGAGCAGTTCTTC	CASRTGNDEQFF
.	TRBV6-6	.	TRBJ2-7	TGTGCCAGCACCGACTGGGGGGGGGCTCACGAGCAGTACTTC	CASTDWGGAHEQYF
TRBD1	TRBV5-1	.	TRBJ2-7	TGCGCCAGCAGCCCTAGGACAGGGAGCTCCTACGAGCAGTACTTC	CASSPRTGSSYEQYF
.	TRBV5-8	.	TRBJ2-1	TGTGCCAGCAGCCGTTTAGACAGCTACAATGAGCAGTTCTTC	CASSRLDSYNEQFF
.	TRBV14	.	TRBJ2-1	TGTGCCAGCAGCCAAGGACTAGTAGGTGAGCAGTTCTTC	CASSQGLVGEQFF
.	TRBV3-1/TRBV3-2	once	TRBJ2-4	TGTGCCAGCAGCCAAGGCTGGCTGGAAAACATTCAGTACTTC	CASSQGWLENIQYF
.	TRBV5-6	.	TRBJ2-7	TGTGCCAGCAGACCCGGGACTTATAGAGAACGCATCTCCTACGAGCAGTACTTC	CASRPGTYRERISYEQYF
.	TRBV27	.	TRBJ2-2	TGTGCCAGTTCGAAGACTCCTTATGTCGAGCTGTTTTTT	CASSKTPYVELFF
.	TRBV12-5	.	TRBJ2-1	TGTGCTAGTGGTTTGGGGGACACCTACTCCTACAATGAGCAGTTCTTC	CASGLGDTYSYNEQFF
.	TRBV29-1	.	TRBJ1-3	TGCAGCGTTAGCAGGGGCGGAAACACCATATATTTT	CSVSRGGNTIYF
.	TRBV10-1	few	TRBJ2-1	TGCGCCAGCAGTGAATCGGCGGGGTACAATGAGCAGTTCTTC	CASSESAGYNEQFF
.	TRBV7-6	.	TRBJ1-1	TGTGCCAGCAGCCCCGCGGGGCAGGGAGGCACTGAAGCTTTCTTT	CASSPAGQGGTEAFF
.	TRBV6-5	.	TRBJ1-2	TGTGCCAGCAGTTTTCGGGGGAATTATGGCTACACCTTC	CASSFRGNYGYTF
.	TRBV7-9	.	TRBJ2-3	TGTGCCAGCAGTTCTGAGGACTTCTTCGATACGCAGTATTTT	CASSSEDFFDTQYF
.	TRBV5-1	once	TRBJ2-7	TGCGCCAGCAGCTTGGTAGCGGCAGGAGACGAGCAGTACTTC	CASSLVAAGDEQYF